Shown below are 14 T cell receptor beta chains from a single sample sequenced in a study of OX40 agonist ivuxolimab in advanced cancers. Using immunoSEQ multiplex PCR, the repertoire was profiled, and TCRdb retains in-frame clones only, with some absent. This table has about 60,000 clones, approximately 91% appearing once. The sequences come from CD4+ or CD8+ T cells sorted from blood, collected in a trial of the OX40 agonist ivuxolimab. These TCRs come from an adult with an advanced solid tumor such as melanoma, head and neck, liver or kidney cancer.

V is TRBV4-2 and J is TRBJ1-5, with D uncertain. This CDR3 has 17 residues. V lost 1 base, J lost 2 bases, and 15 bases lay in between. Germline assignment: CDR1 LGHNA and CDR2 YNFKEQ. CDR3: CASSQVTANVGNQPQHF. As DNA, the CDR3 is TGTGCCAGCAGCCAAGTAACCGCAAATGTCGGCAATCAGCCCCAGCATTTT.

The chain has TRBV11-2 and TRBJ2-7, with a possible D match to TRBD1 (6 bases). Germline CDR1 and CDR2: SGHAT and FQNNGV. The CDR3 runs to 14 residues. Trimming cost V 2 bases and J 0 bases, with 8 bases left between them. The DNA of the CDR3 is TGTGCCAGCAGCTTACCAGGGGACTCCTACGAGCAGTACTTC. Its protein is CASSLPGDSYEQYF. The variable domain in full, with the rest retrieved from reference TRBV11-2 and TRBJ2-7, is EAGVAQSPRYKIIEKRQSVAFWCNPISGHATLYWYQQILGQGPKLLIQFQNNGVVDDSQLPKDRFSAERLKGVDSTLKIQPAKLEDSAVYLCASSLPGDSYEQYFGPGTRLTVT.

J is TRBJ2-1 and V is TRBV27; tentatively, D is TRBD2 (6 bases). Germline V gene sequence: CDR1 MNHEY, CDR2 SMNVEV (reference sequence). The V and J ends lost 0 bases and 4 bases respectively, with 7 bases between them. This CDR3 has 14 amino acids. In DNA form, the CDR3 reads TGTGCCAGCAGTTTATCTGGGGGGTACAATGAGCAGTTCTTC. Amino acids: CASSLSGGYNEQFF.

The chain is built from TRBV4-1 and TRBJ2-7; maybe TRBD1 (5 bases). V lost 4 bases and J 2 bases, leaving 12 bases between the germline ends. Germline V lookup: CDR1 MGHRA, CDR2 YSYEKL. The CDR3 runs 14 residues. CDR3 sequence reads: CASSLKGAPYEQYF. CDR3 nucleotides: TGCGCCAGCAGCCTAAAAGGGGCCCCCTACGAGCAGTACTTC.

The chain is built from TRBV28 and TRBJ2-7; TRBD1 agrees at 8 bases. V was clipped by 3 bases and J by 5 bases; unmatched bases: 15. The CDR3 sequence is 17 residues long. CDR1 and CDR2 (germline): MDHEN, SYDVKM. CDR3 nucleotide sequence: TGTGCCAGCAGTTTCCAGCTGGACAGGGCCGGTTTCAACGAGCAGTACGTC. This gives the protein CASSFQLDRAGFNEQYV.

This chain's CDR3 is CASSSLVITGIYEQFF. In DNA, the CDR3 is TGTGCCAGTAGTAGCCTTGTAATAACTGGTATCTATGAGCAGTTCTTC. The chain combines TRBV19 with TRBJ2-1; no clear D gene. CDR1 and CDR2 (germline): LNHDA, SQIVND (reference sequence). V dropped 4 bases and J dropped 8 bases, with 21 bases sitting between them. The CDR3 loop spans 16 amino acids.

This clone was detected only once. This sequence joins TRBV19 and TRBJ2-7; D gene unclear. Trimming cost V 3 bases and J 0 bases, with 9 bases left between them. Per germline, CDR1 LNHDA and CDR2 SQIVND (reference sequence). The CDR3 spans 14 residues. CDR3 DNA: TGTGCCAGTAGTATGGGGTCCCCCTCCTACGAGCAGTACTTC. As protein: CASSMGSPSYEQYF.

V is TRBV27 and J is TRBJ1-2, with a weak D call TRBD1 (5 bases). V lost 3 bases and J lost 2, with 13 bases in between. From germline, CDR1 is MNHEY and CDR2 SMNVEV (reference sequence). CDR3 length: 15 residues. The CDR3 region is CASSFGGAGNYGYTF. The DNA for the CDR3 is TGTGCCAGCAGTTTCGGTGGGGCAGGGAACTATGGCTACACCTTC.

The V and J genes are TRBV7-8 and TRBJ2-4; unclear D gene. Germline values: CDR1 SGHVS, CDR2 FQNEAQ. CDR3 length: 14 residues. Trimming removed 3 bases at V and 5 bases at J, with 11 bases between. The CDR3 DNA reads as TGTGCCAGCAGCTTCGCGGCTAGACAAAACATTCAGTACTTC. It specifies CASSFAARQNIQYF. The full variable domain, its missing parts supplied by reference TRBV7-8 and TRBJ2-4, is GAGVSQSPRYKVAKRGQDVALRCDPISGHVSLFWYQQALGQGPEFLTYFQNEAQLDKSGLPSDRFFAERPEGSVSTLKIQRTQQEDSAVYLCASSFAARQNIQYFGAGTRLSVL.

This clone occurred a few times. The chain combines TRBV28 with TRBJ2-7; TRBD1 matches at 9 bases. The length of the CDR3 is 14 residues. CDR1 is MDHEN, CDR2 SYDVKM, per germline. After removal of 11 bases from V and 6 bases from J, the junction contained 14 bases not matched to a gene. CDR3 sequence reads: CAGGRGDRVGEQYF. The CDR3, as DNA: TGTGCCGGGGGCCGGGGGGACAGGGTGGGCGAGCAGTACTTC.

Turning to this clone: Other DNA sequences from this sample encode an identical CDR3 as well. J is TRBJ2-1 and V is TRBV9, with D maybe TRBD1 (6 bases). Trimming cost V 0 bases and J 0 bases, with 7 bases left between them. This CDR3 is 15 amino acids long. Germline CDR1 reads SGDLS; CDR2 reads YYNGEE. The CDR3 DNA is TGTGCCAGCAGCGTAGCAGGGGTCTCCTACAATGAGCAGTTCTTC. It encodes CASSVAGVSYNEQFF.

The chain is built from TRBV19 and TRBJ2-7, with a weak D call TRBD2 (5 bases). Germline-derived CDR1 and CDR2 are LNHDA and SQIVND (reference sequence). V lost 9 bases and J lost 3, with 27 bases in between. The CDR3 has 17 residues. Here the CDR3 reads CASLLGPTKRTFYEQYV. Here the CDR3 DNA reads TGTGCCAGCTTACTCGGGCCTACCAAGCGGACTTTCTACGAGCAGTACGTC.

The chain uses TRBV28 and TRBJ2-5; 8 bases align to TRBD2. CDR3 length: 15 residues. V gave up 6 bases and J gave up 5 bases; unmatched junction bases: 11. CDR1 is MDHEN, CDR2 SYDVKM, per germline. The CDR3 spells CASRDGRDLEETQYF. DNA of the CDR3: TGTGCCAGCAGGGACGGGAGGGATTTGGAGGAGACCCAGTACTTC.

This clone was counted a few times. The gene calls are TRBV14 and TRBJ1-3; TRBD1 matches at 7 bases. The trim removed 3 bases at V and 0 bases at J, leaving 5 bases unmatched. Germline V gives CDR1 SGHDN, CDR2 FVKESK. CDR3 size: 16 residues. The CDR3 bases are TGTGCCAGCAGCCAGGGGACAGCGAGCTCTGGAAACACCATATATTTT. This encodes CASSQGTASSGNTIYF.